A selection of T cell receptor beta chains follows, all from one sample in a study of blood T cell repertoires in COVID-19. Clones were sequenced by immunoSEQ multiplex PCR, and TCRdb holds only the in-frame ones, with some missing. The sample records 200,000 to 250,000 clones, roughly nine tenths being singletons. The specimen sequenced was peripheral blood. The receptors here all came from a woman aged 45-65 years with COVID-19, enrolled during active disease. Both conserved end residues are part of each CDR3. The order of the fields is clone size, J gene, V gene, CDR3 protein. Clone size appears in some rows only: once, few, many, or a class for an expanded clone.

clone_size: .
j_call: TRBJ1-1
v_call: TRBV18
cdr3_aa: CASSPSGGGGLTEAFF

clone_size: .
j_call: TRBJ2-7
v_call: TRBV13
cdr3_aa: CASSLPGQPYEQYF

clone_size: .
j_call: TRBJ2-1
v_call: TRBV7-2
cdr3_aa: CASSLWGGYNEQFF

clone_size: .
j_call: TRBJ2-1
v_call: TRBV5-1
cdr3_aa: CASSLRLAGVNEQFF

clone_size: .
j_call: TRBJ2-2
v_call: TRBV12-3/TRBV12-4
cdr3_aa: CASSKQGPGELFF

clone_size: .
j_call: TRBJ2-1
v_call: TRBV28
cdr3_aa: CASTTIGPGAYNEQFF

clone_size: few
j_call: TRBJ2-1
v_call: TRBV5-1
cdr3_aa: CASSSGTSGHNEQFF

clone_size: .
j_call: TRBJ2-3
v_call: TRBV7-2
cdr3_aa: CASSFPGLPPDTQYF

clone_size: once
j_call: TRBJ2-2
v_call: TRBV7-6
cdr3_aa: CASSLVGGEWTGELFF

clone_size: .
j_call: TRBJ2-3
v_call: TRBV29-1
cdr3_aa: CSVATRATDTQYF

clone_size: .
j_call: TRBJ1-5
v_call: TRBV2
cdr3_aa: CASRVVGGSQPQHF

clone_size: .
j_call: TRBJ1-6
v_call: TRBV7-6
cdr3_aa: CASSPREGTYNSPLHF

clone_size: .
j_call: TRBJ1-1
v_call: TRBV10-2
cdr3_aa: CASSANSQAFF

clone_size: once
j_call: TRBJ2-1
v_call: TRBV11-2
cdr3_aa: CASSLGTSGVYNEQFF

clone_size: .
j_call: TRBJ2-1
v_call: TRBV30
cdr3_aa: CAWSVKRRARGPYNEQFF

clone_size: .
j_call: TRBJ2-7
v_call: TRBV21-1
cdr3_aa: CASSLHWACPFIYEQYF

clone_size: .
j_call: TRBJ1-6
v_call: TRBV5-1
cdr3_aa: CASSFGPSSYNSPLHF

clone_size: few
j_call: TRBJ1-1
v_call: TRBV12-5
cdr3_aa: CASGLVSQGIISTEAFF

clone_size: .
j_call: TRBJ2-3
v_call: TRBV9
cdr3_aa: CASSVVASGVDTQYF

clone_size: .
j_call: TRBJ2-1
v_call: TRBV4-1
cdr3_aa: CASSQEGLAVDNEQFF

clone_size: .
j_call: TRBJ2-2
v_call: TRBV24-1
cdr3_aa: CATSDPGLAIGELFF

clone_size: .
j_call: TRBJ1-1
v_call: TRBV12-5
cdr3_aa: CASGLPQGTWGAEAFF

clone_size: .
j_call: TRBJ1-6
v_call: TRBV11-3
cdr3_aa: CASSLDSANSPLHF

clone_size: .
j_call: TRBJ1-2
v_call: TRBV6-5
cdr3_aa: CASSYSHLYGYTF

clone_size: .
j_call: TRBJ2-3
v_call: TRBV24-1
cdr3_aa: CATDGGAGGSTDTQYF

clone_size: .
j_call: TRBJ2-5
v_call: TRBV5-6
cdr3_aa: CASSPGLAGLETQYF

clone_size: .
j_call: TRBJ1-6
v_call: TRBV9
cdr3_aa: CASNSGGGAEYNSPLHF

clone_size: .
j_call: TRBJ1-5
v_call: TRBV5-6
cdr3_aa: CASSLGAGEQPQHF

clone_size: once
j_call: TRBJ1-2
v_call: TRBV28
cdr3_aa: CASTLGGRYGYTF

clone_size: .
j_call: TRBJ2-3
v_call: TRBV10-2
cdr3_aa: CASGQTSGGPTDTQYF

clone_size: .
j_call: TRBJ1-2
v_call: TRBV27
cdr3_aa: CASSSPGGLYGYTF

clone_size: .
j_call: TRBJ1-1
v_call: TRBV27
cdr3_aa: CASSFPGGTEAFF

clone_size: .
j_call: TRBJ2-7
v_call: TRBV4-3
cdr3_aa: CASSHRGDSYEQYF

clone_size: .
j_call: TRBJ1-5
v_call: TRBV28
cdr3_aa: CASSLPGVQPQHF

clone_size: few
j_call: TRBJ1-5
v_call: TRBV5-6
cdr3_aa: CASSLARGQPQHF

clone_size: .
j_call: TRBJ2-1
v_call: TRBV20-1
cdr3_aa: CSASTDSVRLNEQFF

clone_size: once
j_call: TRBJ2-7
v_call: TRBV19
cdr3_aa: CASSIAGGGEQYF

clone_size: .
j_call: TRBJ2-3
v_call: TRBV24-1
cdr3_aa: CATQGTRVGTDTQYF

clone_size: .
j_call: TRBJ1-2
v_call: TRBV25-1
cdr3_aa: CASAASSDGYTF

clone_size: .
j_call: TRBJ2-3
v_call: TRBV9
cdr3_aa: CASSAEAGDTQYF

clone_size: .
j_call: TRBJ2-5
v_call: TRBV5-1
cdr3_aa: CASSFQVGGETQYF

clone_size: .
j_call: TRBJ1-1
v_call: TRBV7-6
cdr3_aa: CASSLAAGANTEAFF

clone_size: .
j_call: TRBJ1-1
v_call: TRBV7-2
cdr3_aa: CASSLKQGTEAFF

clone_size: .
j_call: TRBJ2-6
v_call: TRBV19
cdr3_aa: CASSWANVLTF

clone_size: .
j_call: TRBJ2-2
v_call: TRBV30
cdr3_aa: CAQRSFGGTGGPGELFF

clone_size: .
j_call: TRBJ2-7
v_call: TRBV7-2
cdr3_aa: CASSSRTGPYEQYF

clone_size: .
j_call: TRBJ1-2
v_call: TRBV5-1
cdr3_aa: CASSLEGGHGYTF

clone_size: .
j_call: TRBJ1-6
v_call: TRBV27
cdr3_aa: CASSSPGENSPLHF

clone_size: few
j_call: TRBJ1-1
v_call: TRBV28
cdr3_aa: CASSDFRQGDTEAFF

clone_size: once
j_call: TRBJ2-1
v_call: TRBV9
cdr3_aa: CASSVVADGTAFHNEQFF

clone_size: .
j_call: TRBJ1-1
v_call: TRBV5-6
cdr3_aa: CASSRLRVNTEAFF

clone_size: .
j_call: TRBJ2-7
v_call: TRBV5-1
cdr3_aa: CASSLVSGAPYEQYF

clone_size: .
j_call: TRBJ1-5
v_call: TRBV19
cdr3_aa: CASSRGQDLIKPQHF

clone_size: .
j_call: TRBJ1-3
v_call: TRBV10-1
cdr3_aa: CASRAGGPSRNTIYF

clone_size: .
j_call: TRBJ2-6
v_call: TRBV5-1
cdr3_aa: CASSSRVSGANVLTF

clone_size: .
j_call: TRBJ2-2
v_call: TRBV6-5
cdr3_aa: CASSYGTTNTGELFF

clone_size: few
j_call: TRBJ1-6
v_call: TRBV6-6
cdr3_aa: CASSYGANSPLHF

clone_size: .
j_call: TRBJ1-5
v_call: TRBV7-2
cdr3_aa: CASSLEKGRPDQPQHF

clone_size: .
j_call: TRBJ1-1
v_call: TRBV7-9
cdr3_aa: CASSSSSNRGLTAFF